This T cell receptor (beta chain) was recovered during a study of CD8 T cells in ankylosing spondylitis. Libraries for TCR beta were made by quantitative 5'-RACE with molecular barcodes. TCRdb called the 5' RACE reads again in MiXCR, with one record for every CDR3 protein. This sample has 200,000 to 250,000 distinct CDR3 sequences, with approximately 10% found just once. In its sample, this clonotype was seen a few times. Its antigen is not known. General observations from the study: It appeared that ankylosing spondylitis blood was characterized by a TCR beta motif of under ten highly homologous variants.

The germline V gene encodes CDR1 MDHEN and CDR2 SYDVKM. The CDR3 has 12 amino acids. Trimming pared 2 bases from V and 2 bases from J, leaving 4 bases between. Sequenced input: blood, either unsorted or a sorted T cell fraction (not recorded which). This chain links TRBV28 with TRBJ2-7; D uncertain. The receptor was derived from a male donor with ankylosing spondylitis or in good health (not recorded which). In DNA, the CDR3 is TGTGCCAGCAGTTTAAACCCCTACGAGCAGTACTTC. This translates into CASSLNPYEQYF.